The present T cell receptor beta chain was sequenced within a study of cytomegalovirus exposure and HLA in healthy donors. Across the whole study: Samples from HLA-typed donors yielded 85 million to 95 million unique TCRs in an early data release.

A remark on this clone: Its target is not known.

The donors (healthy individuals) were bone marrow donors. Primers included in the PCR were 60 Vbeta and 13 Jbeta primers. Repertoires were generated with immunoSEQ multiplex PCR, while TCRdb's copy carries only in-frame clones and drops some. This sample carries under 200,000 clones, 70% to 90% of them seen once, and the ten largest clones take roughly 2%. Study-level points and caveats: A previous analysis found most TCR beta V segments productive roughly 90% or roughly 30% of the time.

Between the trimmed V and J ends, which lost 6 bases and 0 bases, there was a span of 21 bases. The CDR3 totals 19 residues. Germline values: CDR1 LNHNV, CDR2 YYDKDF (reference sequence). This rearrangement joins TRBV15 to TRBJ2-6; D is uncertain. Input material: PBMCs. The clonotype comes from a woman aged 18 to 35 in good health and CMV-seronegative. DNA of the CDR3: TGTGCCACCAGTCGTCACTGGTCAGGTTTTAGCTCTGGGGCCAACGTCCTGACTTTC. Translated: CATSRHWSGFSSGANVLTF.